The subject of this entry is one T cell receptor (beta chain). Libraries were prepared by immunoSEQ multiplex PCR; TCRdb keeps only in-frame clonotypes and omits some of them. In the table there are almost 95,000 clones, about nine tenths of which are singletons. The CDR3 loop spans 13 amino acids. V lost 5 bases, J lost 0 bases, and 7 bases lay in between. Germline loops: CDR1 MNHEY, CDR2 SVGEGT. The data derive from a study of control samples from healthy donors and cancer patients. V and J are TRBV6-2 or TRBV6-3 and TRBJ1-2; tentatively, D is TRBD1 (5 bases). The sample was blood. The sequence was obtained from a woman aged 18-29 years in good health. CDR3: CASSRDSNYGYTF. The CDR3 coding sequence is TGTGCCAGCAGTCGGGACTCTAACTATGGCTACACCTTC.